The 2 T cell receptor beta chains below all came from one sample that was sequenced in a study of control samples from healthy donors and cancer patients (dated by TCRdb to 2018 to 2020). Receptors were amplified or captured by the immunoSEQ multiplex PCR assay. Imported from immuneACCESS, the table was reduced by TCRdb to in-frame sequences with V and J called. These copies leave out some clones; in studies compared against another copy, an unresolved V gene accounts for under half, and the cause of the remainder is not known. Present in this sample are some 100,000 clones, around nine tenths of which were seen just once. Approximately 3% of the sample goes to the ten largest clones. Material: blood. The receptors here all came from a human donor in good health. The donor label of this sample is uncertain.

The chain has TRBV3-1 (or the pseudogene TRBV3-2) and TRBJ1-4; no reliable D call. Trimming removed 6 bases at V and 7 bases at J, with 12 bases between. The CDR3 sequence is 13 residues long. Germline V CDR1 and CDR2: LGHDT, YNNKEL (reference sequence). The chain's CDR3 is CASRGSAGEKLFF. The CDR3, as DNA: TGTGCCAGCAGGGGGAGTGCGGGTGAAAAACTGTTTTTT.

DNA of the CDR3: TGCGCCAGCAGCTTAACAGGGAGCTTCCAAGAGACCCAGTACTTC. Amino acids: CASSLTGSFQETQYF. V usage is TRBV5-1 and J usage is TRBJ2-5; tentative D call: TRBD1 (6 bases). The V and J ends lost 2 bases and 1 base respectively, with 12 bases between them. This CDR3 is built from 15 residues. Germline V gives CDR1 SGHRS, CDR2 YFSETQ.